The 9 T cell receptor beta chains below were found in one sample sequenced in a study of post-analysis software for immune sequencing data. These receptors are not linked to any known antigen. Study-level points and caveats: Roughly 5 TRBV segments, including TRBV5-6, TRBV5-1 and TRBV20-1, were more frequent in patients than controls.

Unique molecular identifiers featured in each of the TCR beta cDNA libraries. TCRdb called the PCR reads again in MiXCR, with one record for every CDR3 protein. The data contain about 540,000 distinct CDR3 sequences, roughly 34% of them singletons. The specimen sequenced was blood. The receptors derive from a girl aged 2-17 years with multiple sclerosis.

This chain connects TRBV5-1 to TRBJ2-2; TRBD1 agrees at 10 bases. The CDR3 sequence is 15 residues long. In germline, CDR1 is SGHRS, CDR2 YFSETQ. V was pared by 5 bases and J by 3 bases, with 4 bases of the junction left unmatched. The CDR3 DNA sequence: TGCGCCAGCAGACCAGGGACAGGGGACACCGGGGAGCTGTTTTTT. This translates into CASRPGTGDTGELFF.

The gene calls are TRBV13 and TRBJ2-5; possible D gene TRBD2, 5 bases. This CDR3 is built from 14 residues. The V gene lost 2 bases and the J gene lost 3 bases, with 10 bases spanning the gap. Per the germline V gene, CDR1 is PRHDT and CDR2 is FYEKMQ (reference sequence). Written as DNA, the CDR3 is TGTGCCAGCAGCTTATTATCCGGGGAAGAGACCCAGTACTTC. Encoded protein: CASSLLSGEETQYF. Filled out from reference TRBV13 and TRBJ2-5, the complete variable domain reads AAGVIQSPRHLIKEKRETATLKCYPIPRHDTVYWYQQGPGQDPQFLISFYEKMQSDKGSIPDRFSAQQFSDYHSELNMSSLELGDSALYFCASSLLSGEETQYFGPGTRLLVL.

The genes are TRBV12-3 or TRBV12-4 and TRBJ2-1; D may correspond to TRBD1 or TRBD2 (5 bases each). The CDR3 loop spans 15 amino acids. Trimming pared 0 bases from V and 4 bases from J, leaving 10 bases between. The CDR3 spells CASSLAGDPYNEQFF. CDR3 DNA sequence: TGTGCCAGCAGTTTAGCGGGGGACCCATACAATGAGCAGTTCTTC.

This clonotype was counted only a few times. This sequence joins TRBV5-1 and TRBJ2-3; D may be TRBD2 (6 bases). Germline V gene data show CDR1 as SGHRS and CDR2 as YFSETQ. The CDR3 has 15 residues. Trimming pared 5 bases from V and 0 bases from J, leaving 13 bases between. CDR3 DNA: TGCGCCAGCAGTCGAGAAAGCGGGAGCACAGATACGCAGTATTTT. It specifies CASSRESGSTDTQYF.

As for this clonotype: A much larger clone sits a single nucleotide away, making a read error possible. This chain joins TRBV29-1 and TRBJ2-1; tentative D call: TRBD1 (6 bases). Trimming removed 4 bases from V and 6 bases from J, with 7 bases in between. The CDR3 contains 11 residues. CDR1 and CDR2 (germline): SQVTM, ANQGSEA. The CDR3 spells CSVARGNEQFF. In DNA form, the CDR3 reads TGCAGCGTTGCCAGGGGCAATGAGCAGTTCTTC.

V and J are TRBV27 and TRBJ2-2; 9 nucleotides agree with TRBD2. The CDR3 loop spans 18 amino acids. Germline CDR1 reads MNHEY; CDR2 reads SMNVEV (reference sequence). V lost 4 bases, J lost 0 bases, and 9 bases stayed unmatched. The CDR3 coding sequence is TGTGCCAGCAGTTCCCGAAGCGGGGGGTCCACGAACACCGGGGAGCTGTTTTTT. This encodes CASSSRSGGSTNTGELFF.

This rearrangement joins TRBV7-9 to TRBJ2-2; 14 positions match TRBD2. J gave up 6 bases and V 5 bases, and 14 bases lay outside the gene matches. Germline V gene sequence: CDR1 SEHNR, CDR2 FQNEAQ (reference sequence). This CDR3 region has 19 residues. The CDR3 DNA is TGTGCCAGCAGCCCCTTCTCCGGGACTAGCGGGGGCCGGGCCGGGGAGCTGTTTTTT. It codes for CASSPFSGTSGGRAGELFF.

DNA for the CDR3: TGCAGCGCCACACCGGGACAAAACTATGGCTACACCTTC. This translates into CSATPGQNYGYTF. This rearrangement joins TRBV29-1 to TRBJ1-2; perhaps TRBD1 as D (6 bases). V was pared by 7 bases and J by 2 bases, with 14 bases between. Germline V gives CDR1 SQVTM, CDR2 ANQGSEA. The CDR3 runs to 13 residues.

V and J are TRBV6-1 and TRBJ1-2; TRBD1 matches 7 bases. The CDR3 extends over 14 amino acids. The germline V gene encodes CDR1 MNHNS and CDR2 SASEGT. The J segment lost 4 bases and the V segment lost 6 bases, leaving 8 bases of the junction unmatched. CDR3 amino acids: CASRVRTGSYGYTF. DNA for the CDR3: TGTGCCAGCAGGGTGAGGACAGGAAGCTATGGCTACACCTTC.